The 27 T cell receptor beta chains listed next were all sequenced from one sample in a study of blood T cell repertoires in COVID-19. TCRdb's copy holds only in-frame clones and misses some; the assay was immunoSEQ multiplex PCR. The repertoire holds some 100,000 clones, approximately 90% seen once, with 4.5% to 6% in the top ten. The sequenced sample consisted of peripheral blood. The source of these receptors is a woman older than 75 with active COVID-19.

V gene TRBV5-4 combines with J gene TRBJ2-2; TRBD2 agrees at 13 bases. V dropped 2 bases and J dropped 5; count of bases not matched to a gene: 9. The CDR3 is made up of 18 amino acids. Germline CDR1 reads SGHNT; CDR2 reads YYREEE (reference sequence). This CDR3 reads CASSLRRTSGSGTGELFF. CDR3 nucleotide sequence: TGTGCCAGCAGCTTAAGAAGGACTAGCGGGAGCGGTACCGGGGAGCTGTTTTTT.

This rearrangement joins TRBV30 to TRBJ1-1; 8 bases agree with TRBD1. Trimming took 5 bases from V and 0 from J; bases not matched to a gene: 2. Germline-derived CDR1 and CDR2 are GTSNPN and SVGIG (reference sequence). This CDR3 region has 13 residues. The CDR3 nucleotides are TGTGCCTGGTGGGACAGGATGAACACTGAAGCTTTCTTT. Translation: CAWWDRMNTEAFF. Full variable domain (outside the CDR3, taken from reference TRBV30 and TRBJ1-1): SQTIHQWPATLVQPVGSPLSLECTVEGTSNPNLYWYRQAAGRGLQLLFYSVGIGQISSEVPQNLSASRPQDRQFILSSKKLLLSDSGFYLCAWWDRMNTEAFFGQGTRLTVV.

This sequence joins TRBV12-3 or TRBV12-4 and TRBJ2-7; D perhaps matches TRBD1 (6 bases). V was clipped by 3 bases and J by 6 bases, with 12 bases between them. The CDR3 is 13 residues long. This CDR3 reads CASSFGQGSEQYF. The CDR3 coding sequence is TGTGCCAGCAGTTTCGGGCAGGGGAGCGAGCAGTACTTC.

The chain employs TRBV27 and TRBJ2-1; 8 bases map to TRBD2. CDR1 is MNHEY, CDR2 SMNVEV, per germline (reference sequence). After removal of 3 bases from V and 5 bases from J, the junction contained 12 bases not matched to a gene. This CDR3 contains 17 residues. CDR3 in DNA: TGTGCCAGCAGTTTCCACCCCCAGAGCGGGAGAAACAATGAGCAGTTCTTC. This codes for CASSFHPQSGRNNEQFF.

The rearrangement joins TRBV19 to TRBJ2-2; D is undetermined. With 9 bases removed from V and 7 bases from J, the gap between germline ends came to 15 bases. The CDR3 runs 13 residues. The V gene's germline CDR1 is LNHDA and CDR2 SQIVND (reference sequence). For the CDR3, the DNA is TGTGCCAGCCTAACACACCGGAGCGGGGAGCTGTTTTTT. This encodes CASLTHRSGELFF.

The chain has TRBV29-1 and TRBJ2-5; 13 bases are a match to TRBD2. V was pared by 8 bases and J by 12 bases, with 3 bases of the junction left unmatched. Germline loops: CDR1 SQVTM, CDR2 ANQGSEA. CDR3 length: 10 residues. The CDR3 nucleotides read TGCAGCATTGGACTAGCGGGGGAGTACTTC. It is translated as CSIGLAGEYF.

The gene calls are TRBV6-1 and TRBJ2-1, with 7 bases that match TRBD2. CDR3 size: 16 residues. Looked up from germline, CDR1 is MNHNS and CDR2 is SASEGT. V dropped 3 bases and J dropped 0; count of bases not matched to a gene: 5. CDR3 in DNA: TGTGCCAGCAGTGAGCGACTAGCAGGCTCCTACAATGAGCAGTTCTTC. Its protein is CASSERLAGSYNEQFF.

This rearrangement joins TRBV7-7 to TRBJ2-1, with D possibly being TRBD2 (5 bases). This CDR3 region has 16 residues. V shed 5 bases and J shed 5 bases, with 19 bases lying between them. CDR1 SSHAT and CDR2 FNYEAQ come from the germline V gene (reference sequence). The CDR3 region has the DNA TGTGCCAGCAGCCCCGGGCGGGCCCGGCCCGACAATGAGCAGTTCTTC. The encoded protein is CASSPGRARPDNEQFF.

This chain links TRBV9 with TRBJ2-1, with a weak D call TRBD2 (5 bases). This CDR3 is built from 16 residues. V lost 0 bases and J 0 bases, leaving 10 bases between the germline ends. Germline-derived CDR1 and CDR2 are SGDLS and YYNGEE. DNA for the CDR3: TGTGCCAGCAGCGTAGAGGGTGGGAGCTCCTACAATGAGCAGTTCTTC. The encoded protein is CASSVEGGSSYNEQFF.

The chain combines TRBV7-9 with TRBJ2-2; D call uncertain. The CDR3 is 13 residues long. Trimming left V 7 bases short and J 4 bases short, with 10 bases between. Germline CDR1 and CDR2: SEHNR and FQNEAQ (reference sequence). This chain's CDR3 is CASTSWSTGELFF. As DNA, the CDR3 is TGTGCCAGCACCTCTTGGAGCACCGGGGAGCTGTTTTTT.

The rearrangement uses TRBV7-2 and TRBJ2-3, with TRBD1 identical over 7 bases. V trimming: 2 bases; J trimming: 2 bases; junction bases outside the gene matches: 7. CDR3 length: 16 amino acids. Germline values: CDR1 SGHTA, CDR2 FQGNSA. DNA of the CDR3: TGTGCCAGCAGCTTACTCGGGACAGCCATCACAGATACGCAGTATTTT. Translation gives CASSLLGTAITDTQYF.

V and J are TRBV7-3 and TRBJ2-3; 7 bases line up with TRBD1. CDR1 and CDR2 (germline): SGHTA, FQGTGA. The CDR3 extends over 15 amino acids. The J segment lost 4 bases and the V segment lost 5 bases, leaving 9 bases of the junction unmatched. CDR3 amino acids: CASSPSDRSADTQYF. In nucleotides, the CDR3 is TGTGCCAGCAGCCCCTCGGACAGGTCGGCAGATACGCAGTATTTT.

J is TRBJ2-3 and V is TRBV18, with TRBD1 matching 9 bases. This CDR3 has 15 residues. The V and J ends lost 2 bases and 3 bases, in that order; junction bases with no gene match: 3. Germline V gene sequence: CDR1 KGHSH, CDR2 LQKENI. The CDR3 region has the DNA TGTGCCAGCTCACCAGGACAGGGGAAGACAGATACGCAGTATTTT. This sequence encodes CASSPGQGKTDTQYF.

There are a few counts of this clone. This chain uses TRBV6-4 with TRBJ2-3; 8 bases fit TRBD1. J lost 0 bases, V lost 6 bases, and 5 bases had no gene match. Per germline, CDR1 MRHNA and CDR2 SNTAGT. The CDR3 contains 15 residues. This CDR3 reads CASSRGTGSTDTQYF. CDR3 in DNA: TGTGCCAGCAGCCGGGGGACAGGTAGCACAGATACGCAGTATTTT.

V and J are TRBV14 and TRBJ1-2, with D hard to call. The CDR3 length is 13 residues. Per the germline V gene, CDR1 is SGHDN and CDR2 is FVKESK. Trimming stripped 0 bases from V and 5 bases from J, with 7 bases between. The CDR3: CASSQDFQYGYTF. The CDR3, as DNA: TGTGCCAGCAGCCAAGACTTCCAGTATGGCTACACCTTC.

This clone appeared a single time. The CDR3 spells CASSFGTGITGELFF. CDR3 in DNA: TGTGCCAGCAGCTTTGGTACAGGGATCACCGGGGAGCTGTTTTTT. This chain joins TRBV11-3 and TRBJ2-2; perhaps TRBD1 as D (6 bases). Trimming took 3 bases from V and 4 from J, leaving 12 bases between them. Germline loops: CDR1 SGHNT, CDR2 YENEEA. This CDR3 has 15 residues.

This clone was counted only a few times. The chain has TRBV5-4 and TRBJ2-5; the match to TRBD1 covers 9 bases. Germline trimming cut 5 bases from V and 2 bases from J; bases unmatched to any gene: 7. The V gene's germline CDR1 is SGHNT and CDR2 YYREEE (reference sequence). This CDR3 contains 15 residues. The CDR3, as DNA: TGTGCCAGCAGGCCCGACAGGGGGTTACAAGAGACCCAGTACTTC. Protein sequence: CASRPDRGLQETQYF.

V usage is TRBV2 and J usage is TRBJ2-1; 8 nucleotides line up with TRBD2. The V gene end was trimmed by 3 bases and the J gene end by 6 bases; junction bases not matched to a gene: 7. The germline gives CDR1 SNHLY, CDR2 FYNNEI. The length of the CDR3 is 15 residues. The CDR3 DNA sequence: TGTGCCAGCAGTGACGGTAGCGGGGACGTCAATGAGCAGTTCTTC. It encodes CASSDGSGDVNEQFF. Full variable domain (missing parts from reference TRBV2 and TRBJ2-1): EPEVTQTPSHQVTQMGQEVILRCVPISNHLYFYWYRQILGQKVEFLVSFYNNEISEKSEIFDDQFSVERPDGSNFTLKIRSTKLEDSAMYFCASSDGSGDVNEQFFGPGTRLTVL.

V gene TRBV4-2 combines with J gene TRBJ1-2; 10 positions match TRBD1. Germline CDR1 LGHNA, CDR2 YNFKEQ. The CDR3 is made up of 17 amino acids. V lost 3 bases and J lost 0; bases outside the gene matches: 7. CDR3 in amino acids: CASSQDRGVPPNYGYTF. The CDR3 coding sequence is TGTGCCAGCAGCCAGGACAGGGGGGTCCCTCCTAACTATGGCTACACCTTC.

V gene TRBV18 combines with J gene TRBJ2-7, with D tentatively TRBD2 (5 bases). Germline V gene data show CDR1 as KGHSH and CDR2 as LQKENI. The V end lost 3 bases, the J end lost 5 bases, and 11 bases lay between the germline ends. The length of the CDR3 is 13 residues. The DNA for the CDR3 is TGTGCCAGCTCACCGGTACGGGGAGACGAGCAGTACTTC. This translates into CASSPVRGDEQYF. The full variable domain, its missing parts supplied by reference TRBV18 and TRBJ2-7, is NAGVMQNPRHLVRRRGQEARLRCSPMKGHSHVYWYRQLPEEGLKFMVYLQKENIIDESGMPKERFSAEFPKEGPSILRIQQVVRGDSAAYFCASSPVRGDEQYFGPGTRLTVT.

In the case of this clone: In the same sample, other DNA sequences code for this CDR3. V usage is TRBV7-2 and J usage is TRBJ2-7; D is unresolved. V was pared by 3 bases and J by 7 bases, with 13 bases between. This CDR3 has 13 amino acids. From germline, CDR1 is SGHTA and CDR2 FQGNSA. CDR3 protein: CASSFTRDREQYF. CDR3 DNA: TGTGCCAGCAGCTTCACGAGAGATCGGGAGCAGTACTTC.

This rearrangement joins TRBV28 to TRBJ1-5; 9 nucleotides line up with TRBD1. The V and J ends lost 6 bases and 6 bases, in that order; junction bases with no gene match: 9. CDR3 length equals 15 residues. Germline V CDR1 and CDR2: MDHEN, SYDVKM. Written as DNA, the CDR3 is TGTGCCAGCAGACCCCGGGACAGGGCCGTTCAGCCCCAGCATTTT. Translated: CASRPRDRAVQPQHF.

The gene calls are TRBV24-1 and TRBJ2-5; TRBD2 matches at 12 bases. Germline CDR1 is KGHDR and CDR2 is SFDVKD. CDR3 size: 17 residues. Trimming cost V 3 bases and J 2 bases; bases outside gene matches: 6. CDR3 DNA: TGTGCCACCAGTGATCCACTAGCGGGAGGCCTACAAGAGACCCAGTACTTC. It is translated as CATSDPLAGGLQETQYF.

The CDR3 nucleotides read TGTGCCAGCAGCCGGCTCAGGGGTGGGGCCAACGTCCTGACTTTC. Its protein product is CASSRLRGGANVLTF. This chain connects TRBV7-2 to TRBJ2-6; D may be TRBD1 (6 bases). The CDR3 has 15 residues. Germline V gives CDR1 SGHTA, CDR2 FQGNSA. V was clipped by 5 bases and J by 3 bases, with 11 bases between them.

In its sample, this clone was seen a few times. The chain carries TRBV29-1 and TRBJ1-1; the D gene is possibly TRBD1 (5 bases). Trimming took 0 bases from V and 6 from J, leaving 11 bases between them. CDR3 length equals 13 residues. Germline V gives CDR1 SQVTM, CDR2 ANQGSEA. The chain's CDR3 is CSVEEPVGAEAFF. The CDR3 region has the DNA TGCAGCGTTGAAGAGCCCGTAGGGGCTGAAGCTTTCTTT.

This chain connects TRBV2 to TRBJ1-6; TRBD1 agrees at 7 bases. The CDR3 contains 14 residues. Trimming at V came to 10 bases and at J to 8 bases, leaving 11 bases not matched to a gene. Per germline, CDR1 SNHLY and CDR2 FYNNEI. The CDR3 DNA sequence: TGTGCCACCGGACGAGACAGGGAGGATTCACCCCTCCACTTT. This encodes CATGRDREDSPLHF.

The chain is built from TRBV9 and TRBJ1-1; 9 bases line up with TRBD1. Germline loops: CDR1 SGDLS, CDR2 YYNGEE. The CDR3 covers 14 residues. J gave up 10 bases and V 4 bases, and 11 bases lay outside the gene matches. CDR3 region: CASSPIGQGRGAFF. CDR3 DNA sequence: TGTGCCAGCAGCCCGATTGGACAGGGGCGAGGAGCTTTCTTT.